The 30 T cell receptor beta chains in this list originate from one sample, sequenced in a study of T-cell memory formation after mild COVID-19. Using its own MiXCR run on the 5' RACE reads, TCRdb lists one record per CDR3 protein. The sample has approximately 500,000 distinct CDR3 sequences, nearly 25% seen once. Sequencing was performed on PBMCs or a T cell subset sorted from them (not recorded which). These receptors were taken from an adult woman who had mild COVID-19 (a few samples of this study predate the infection). Cell type and time point are not known.

This clonotype was seen a few times. V is TRBV4-3 and J is TRBJ2-1; 8 bases are shared with TRBD2. Germline loops: CDR1 LGHNA, CDR2 YSLEER. The length of the CDR3 is 16 residues. V dropped 4 bases and J dropped 1; count of bases not matched to a gene: 6. The CDR3 DNA sequence: TGCGCCAGCAGCCCAGGGAGCGGGAGTTCCTACAATGAGCAGTTCTTC. Protein: CASSPGSGSSYNEQFF.

This clonotype was seen a few times. The J gene is TRBJ1-5, the V gene TRBV12-3 or TRBV12-4; D uncertain. There are 15 residues in the CDR3. The ends were cut back, 4 bases at V and 5 bases at J, with 15 bases in the middle. The CDR3 DNA reads TGTGCCAGCAGTTCTGATCGGGAAGTAGATCAGCCCCAGCATTTT. Translated: CASSSDREVDQPQHF.

This clonotype was seen only a few times. The chain recombines TRBV6-5 with TRBJ2-2, with D uncertain. CDR3 length: 13 amino acids. V gave up 6 bases and J gave up 0 bases, with 5 bases separating them. CDR1 is MNHEY and CDR2 is SVGAGI in the germline V gene. For the CDR3, the DNA is TGTGCCAGCAGGGCAACGAACACCGGGGAGCTGTTTTTT. As protein: CASRATNTGELFF.

This clonotype was picked up one time. V is TRBV12-5 and J is TRBJ2-5; D not certain. CDR3 length: 14 amino acids. V lost 2 bases and J 2 bases, leaving 9 bases between the germline ends. Germline V gene lookup returns CDR1 LGHNT and CDR2 FRNRAP. The CDR3 sequence is CASGLTEPQETQYF. CDR3 bases: TGTGCTAGTGGTTTGACTGAACCGCAAGAGACCCAGTACTTC.

This clonotype was seen more than once but under ten times. The chain couples TRBV5-1 to TRBJ1-1; D unresolved. Trimming shortened V by 6 bases and J by 4 bases, and 16 bases separated the two germline ends. The germline V gene encodes CDR1 SGHRS and CDR2 YFSETQ. CDR3 size: 14 residues. The CDR3 DNA sequence: TGCGCCAGCATGCTGGACCTCCGGGGCACTGAAGCTTTCTTT. Amino acid sequence: CASMLDLRGTEAFF.

This clonotype was detected a few times. The rearrangement joins TRBV7-9 to TRBJ2-7; no reliable D call. V was cut by 3 bases and J by 5 bases, with 8 bases left in between. Looked up from germline, CDR1 is SEHNR and CDR2 is FQNEAQ (reference sequence). The CDR3 extends over 12 amino acids. The CDR3 reads CASSFKVDEQYF. In nucleotides, the CDR3 is TGTGCCAGCAGCTTCAAGGTTGACGAGCAGTACTTC.

V usage is TRBV15 and J usage is TRBJ2-3; 9 bases line up with TRBD2. This CDR3 has 17 amino acids. Germline lookup yields CDR1 LNHNV and CDR2 YYDKDF (reference sequence). V shed 0 bases, J shed 6 bases, and the junction held 10 bases outside the gene matches. The CDR3 nucleotides are TGTGCCACCAGCAGAGATAGGGCTAGCGGGGTCCTTGATACGCAGTATTTT. Translated: CATSRDRASGVLDTQYF.

This clonotype was detected a few times. The gene calls are TRBV29-1 and TRBJ1-1, with TRBD1 identical over 12 bases. Germline lookup yields CDR1 SQVTM and CDR2 ANQGSEA. The CDR3 runs to 15 residues. V was pared by 6 bases and J by 7 bases, with 12 bases of the junction left unmatched. CDR3 region: CSVAGTGGLEGEAFF. CDR3 nucleotide sequence: TGCAGCGTGGCCGGGACAGGGGGCCTAGAGGGTGAAGCTTTCTTT.

The chain joins TRBV7-8 to TRBJ2-1; TRBD2 agrees at 11 bases. The germline V gene encodes CDR1 SGHVS and CDR2 FQNEAQ. V shed 1 base and J 9 bases; nucleotides not matched to a gene: 5. This CDR3 is 15 amino acids long. CDR3 residues: CASSLVAGGLSEQFF. The CDR3 DNA sequence: TGTGCCAGCAGCTTAGTAGCGGGAGGGTTAAGTGAGCAGTTCTTC.

The rearrangement joins TRBV4-1 to TRBJ2-3, with 11 bases that match TRBD2. Per the germline V gene, CDR1 is MGHRA and CDR2 is YSYEKL. Trimming at V came to 5 bases and at J to 5 bases, leaving 3 bases not matched to a gene. There are 14 residues in the CDR3. The CDR3 DNA reads as TGCGCCAGCAGCGTAGCGGGGGGGCAAGATACGCAGTATTTT. This translates into CASSVAGGQDTQYF.

The V and J genes are TRBV6-2 or TRBV6-3 and TRBJ2-2; 8 bases match TRBD2. The CDR3 runs 13 residues. Trimming removed 7 bases from V and 5 bases from J; junction bases left unmatched: 3. CDR1 and CDR2 from the germline V gene are MNHEY and SVGEGT. The CDR3 spells CASTAGETGELFF. As DNA, the CDR3 is TGTGCCAGCACAGCGGGAGAGACCGGGGAGCTGTTTTTT.

This clonotype was found a few times. The rearrangement uses TRBV4-1 and TRBJ2-2; D might be TRBD2 (6 bases). Germline-derived CDR1 and CDR2 are MGHRA and YSYEKL. Deletions cut 1 base from V and 0 bases from J, with 9 bases between. This CDR3 contains 16 residues. In DNA, the CDR3 is TGCGCCAGCAGCCAAGGGACTATTTCGAACACCGGGGAGCTGTTTTTT. Translating it yields CASSQGTISNTGELFF.

The chain recombines TRBV5-4 with TRBJ1-2, with 8 bases lining up with TRBD1. J gave up 6 bases and V 0 bases, and 4 bases lay outside the gene matches. Per germline, CDR1 SGHNT and CDR2 YYREEE (reference sequence). This CDR3 region has 14 residues. CDR3 in amino acids: CASSLDRTGHGYTF. The CDR3 region has the DNA TGTGCCAGCAGCTTGGATCGGACAGGGCATGGCTACACCTTC.

The chain recombines TRBV4-3 with TRBJ1-2; D gene uncertain. CDR1 is LGHNA and CDR2 is YSLEER in the germline V gene. V lost 0 bases to trimming and J lost 4 bases, with 9 bases between them. The CDR3 covers 14 residues. CDR3 DNA: TGCGCCAGCAGCCAAGACAGGCTCTCCTATGGCTACACCTTC. Its translation is CASSQDRLSYGYTF.

This clonotype was seen a few times. The chain joins TRBV14 to TRBJ2-1; the D gene is possibly TRBD2 (6 bases). Germline assignment: CDR1 SGHDN and CDR2 FVKESK. Trimming cost V 0 bases and J 4 bases, with 13 bases left between them. The CDR3 has 16 amino acids. This CDR3 is CASSQDRTSRYNEQFF. The DNA of the CDR3 is TGTGCCAGCAGCCAAGATAGAACTAGCAGATACAATGAGCAGTTCTTC. Based on the CDR3 plus reference TRBV14 and TRBJ2-1, the full variable domain is EAGVTQFPSHSVIEKGQTVTLRCDPISGHDNLYWYRRVMGKEIKFLLHFVKESKQDESGMPNNRFLAERTGGTYSTLKVQPAELEDSGVYFCASSQDRTSRYNEQFFGPGTRLTVL.

J is TRBJ2-1 and V is TRBV7-2; 8 bases are shared with TRBD1. This CDR3 has 13 amino acids. The V gene end was trimmed by 4 bases and the J gene end by 9 bases; junction bases not matched to a gene: 5. From germline, CDR1 is SGHTA and CDR2 FQGNSA. CDR3 sequence: CASSSLDRAEQFF. The CDR3 DNA reads as TGTGCCAGCAGCTCCTTGGACAGGGCTGAGCAGTTCTTC.

J is TRBJ1-1 and V is TRBV3-1; D call uncertain. V was clipped by 1 base and J by 3 bases, with 9 bases between them. The CDR3 runs 14 residues. Germline V gene data show CDR1 as LGHDT and CDR2 as YNNKEL (reference sequence). CDR3 loop: CASSQVVSHTEAFF. CDR3 nucleotide sequence: TGTGCCAGCAGCCAAGTGGTCTCCCACACTGAAGCTTTCTTT.

This clonotype was found a few times. This chain joins TRBV6-2 or TRBV6-3 and TRBJ1-1; 8 positions match TRBD1. Losses at the gene ends were 8 bases for V and 4 bases for J; bases not matched to a gene: 18. Germline V gives CDR1 MNHEY, CDR2 SVGEGT. There are 17 residues in the CDR3. CDR3 in DNA: TGTGCCAGCCGTACTATCCGCGGACAGGGTTATAGCACTGAAGCTTTCTTT. Translation: CASRTIRGQGYSTEAFF.

Many counts were recorded for this clonotype. This chain uses TRBV7-9 with TRBJ2-1; 11 nucleotides match TRBD2. The germline V gene encodes CDR1 SEHNR and CDR2 FQNEAQ (reference sequence). V shed 6 bases and J 5 bases; nucleotides not matched to a gene: 6. The CDR3 extends over 15 amino acids. The CDR3 reads CASSQGTSGNNEQFF. The CDR3, as DNA: TGTGCCAGCAGTCAGGGGACTAGCGGCAACAATGAGCAGTTCTTC.

A single count supports this clonotype. The junction differs from germline at one of its ends, possibly a read error. The chain links TRBV20-1 to TRBJ2-1; 9 bases align to TRBD1. The CDR3 is 9 amino acids. The germline V gene has CDR1 DFQATT and CDR2 SNEGSKA (reference sequence). The CDR3 here is CSAGTGLVF. For the CDR3, the DNA is TGCAGTGCCGGGACAGGGTTGGTCTTC.

This clonotype was seen a few times. V gene TRBV7-3 combines with J gene TRBJ1-2; D may be TRBD1 (5 bases). There are 18 residues in the CDR3. In germline, CDR1 is SGHTA, CDR2 FQGTGA. The V end lost 5 bases, the J end lost 7 bases, and 29 bases lay between the germline ends. CDR3 sequence: CASSKTPGLQGVEGGYTF. In nucleotides, the CDR3 is TGTGCCAGCAGCAAGACCCCCGGGTTGCAGGGCGTGGAGGGTGGCTACACCTTC.

This rearrangement joins TRBV11-2 to TRBJ2-1; 8 nucleotides agree with TRBD2. CDR1 and CDR2 from the germline V gene are SGHAT and FQNNGV. This CDR3 contains 16 residues. V lost 5 bases and J lost 9; bases outside the gene matches: 15. The CDR3 DNA sequence: TGTGCCAGCAGCCTGAACGTCGGGACTAGTCGGTTTGAGCAGTTCTTC. The encoded protein is CASSLNVGTSRFEQFF.

The chain uses TRBV5-1 and TRBJ2-7; 10 nucleotides match TRBD2. The CDR3 spans 16 residues. The ends lost 4 bases at V and 4 bases at J; junction bases unmatched: 11. Germline CDR1 SGHRS, CDR2 YFSETQ. CDR3: CASSHNRLAGSYEQYF. The CDR3 bases are TGCGCCAGCAGCCACAACAGACTAGCGGGTTCATACGAGCAGTACTTC.

The chain carries TRBV24-1 and TRBJ1-4; D perhaps matches TRBD1 (5 bases). The ends were cut back, 4 bases at V and 3 bases at J, with 11 bases in the middle. The CDR3 has 15 amino acids. Germline CDR1 is KGHDR and CDR2 is SFDVKD. The chain's CDR3 is CATSDPGTANEKLFF. Written as DNA, the CDR3 is TGTGCCACCAGTGACCCCGGGACTGCTAATGAAAAACTGTTTTTT.

The chain is built from TRBV18 and TRBJ2-7, with 11 positions matching TRBD2. In germline, CDR1 is KGHSH, CDR2 LQKENI. Trimming removed 3 bases from V and 4 bases from J; junction bases left unmatched: 8. The CDR3 loop spans 16 amino acids. The CDR3 sequence: CASSPWTSGPLYEQYF. CDR3 bases: TGTGCCAGCTCACCCTGGACTAGCGGGCCCCTTTACGAGCAGTACTTC.

This rearrangement joins TRBV7-9 to TRBJ1-1; the D gene is possibly TRBD1 (6 bases). Deletions cut 4 bases from V and 6 bases from J, with 18 bases between. The CDR3 consists of 15 residues. Germline V gene lookup returns CDR1 SEHNR and CDR2 FQNEAQ (reference sequence). This CDR3 reads CASSSYLDRFAEAFF. CDR3 nucleotide sequence: TGTGCCAGCAGCTCCTATTTAGACAGGTTCGCTGAAGCTTTCTTT.

This clonotype was recorded at least ten times. This rearrangement joins TRBV5-1 to TRBJ2-1; D unclear. The germline V gene has CDR1 SGHRS and CDR2 YFSETQ. The germline V and J ends were trimmed by 2 bases and 6 bases, with 6 bases remaining between them. The CDR3 is 12 amino acids. In nucleotides, the CDR3 is TGCGCCAGCAGCTTAATCGGCAATGAGCAGTTCTTC. Translated, it gives CASSLIGNEQFF. Together with reference TRBV5-1 and TRBJ2-1, the CDR3 gives the full variable domain: KAGVTQTPRYLIKTRGQQVTLSCSPISGHRSVSWYQQTPGQGLQFLFEYFSETQRNKGNFPGRFSGRQFSNSRSEMNVSTLELGDSALYLCASSLIGNEQFFGPGTRLTVL.

This clonotype occurred a few times. The chain carries TRBV6-5 and TRBJ2-3; the D is unclear. The V gene's germline CDR1 is MNHEY and CDR2 SVGAGI. V lost 7 bases and J lost 9, with 14 bases in between. CDR3 size: 12 residues. This chain's CDR3 is CASTSESRTQYF. CDR3 bases: TGTGCCAGCACCTCGGAGAGTCGAACGCAGTATTTT.

This clonotype was seen a handful of times. The V call is TRBV5-1, the J call TRBJ1-1; 9 bases align to TRBD1. The CDR3 runs to 16 residues. After removal of 1 base from V and 5 bases from J, the junction contained 9 bases not matched to a gene. Germline CDR1 reads SGHRS; CDR2 reads YFSETQ. The CDR3 nucleotides read TGCGCCAGCAGCTTGACTGAACAGGGGGCGGCAACTGAAGCTTTCTTT. It codes for CASSLTEQGAATEAFF.

This clonotype was observed a few times. The rearrangement uses TRBV10-3 and TRBJ1-3, with a tentative D call TRBD1 (5 bases). The CDR3 sequence is 16 residues long. The V gene lost 4 bases and the J gene lost 0 bases, with 13 bases spanning the gap. CDR1 is ENHRY, CDR2 SYGVKD, per germline. The CDR3 sequence is CAISADSLFSGNTIYF. CDR3 in DNA: TGTGCCATCAGTGCTGACAGCTTGTTCTCTGGAAACACCATATATTTT.